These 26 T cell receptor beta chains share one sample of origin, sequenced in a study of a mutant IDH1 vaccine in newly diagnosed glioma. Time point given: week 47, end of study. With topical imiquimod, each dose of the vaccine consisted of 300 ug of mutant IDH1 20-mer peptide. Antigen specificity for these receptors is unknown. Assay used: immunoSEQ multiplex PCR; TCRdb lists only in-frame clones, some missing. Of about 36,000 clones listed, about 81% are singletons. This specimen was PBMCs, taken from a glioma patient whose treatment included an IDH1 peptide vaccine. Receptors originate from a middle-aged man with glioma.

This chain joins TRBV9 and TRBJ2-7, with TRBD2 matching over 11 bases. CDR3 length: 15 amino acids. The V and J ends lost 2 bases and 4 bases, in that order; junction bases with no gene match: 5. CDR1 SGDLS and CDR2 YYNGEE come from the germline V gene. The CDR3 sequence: CASSVSSGRSYEQYF. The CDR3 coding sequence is TGTGCCAGCAGCGTCTCTAGCGGGAGGAGTTACGAGCAGTACTTC.

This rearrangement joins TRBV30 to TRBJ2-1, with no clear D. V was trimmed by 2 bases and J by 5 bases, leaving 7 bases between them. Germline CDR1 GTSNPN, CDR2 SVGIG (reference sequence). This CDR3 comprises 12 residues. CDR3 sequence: CAWSPSNNEQFF. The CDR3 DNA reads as TGTGCCTGGAGTCCTTCTAACAATGAGCAGTTCTTC.

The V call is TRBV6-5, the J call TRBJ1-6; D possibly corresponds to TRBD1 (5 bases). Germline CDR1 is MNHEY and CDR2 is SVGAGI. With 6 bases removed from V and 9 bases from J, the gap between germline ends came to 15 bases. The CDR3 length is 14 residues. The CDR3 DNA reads TGTGCCAGCAGACCAGACAGATACGCTTCACCCCTCCACTTT. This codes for CASRPDRYASPLHF.

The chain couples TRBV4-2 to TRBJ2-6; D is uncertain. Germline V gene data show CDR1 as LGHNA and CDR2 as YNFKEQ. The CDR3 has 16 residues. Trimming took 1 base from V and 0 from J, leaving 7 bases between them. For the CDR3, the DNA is TGTGCCAGCAGCCAAGCACCAACCTCTGGGGCCAACGTCCTGACTTTC. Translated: CASSQAPTSGANVLTF.

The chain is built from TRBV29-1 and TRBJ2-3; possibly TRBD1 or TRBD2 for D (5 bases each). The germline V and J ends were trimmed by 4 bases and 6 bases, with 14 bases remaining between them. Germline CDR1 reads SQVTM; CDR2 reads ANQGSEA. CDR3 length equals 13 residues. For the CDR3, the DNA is TGCAGCGTTGGTATTGGGGGAAGGGATACGCAGTATTTT. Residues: CSVGIGGRDTQYF.

The CDR3, as DNA: TGTGCCACCCGCGACAACTACAATGAGCAGTTCTTC. It codes for CATRDNYNEQFF. The rearrangement uses TRBV19 and TRBJ2-1; D is ambiguous. Germline assignment: CDR1 LNHDA and CDR2 SQIVND (reference sequence). The CDR3 has 12 amino acids. V was clipped by 10 bases and J by 3 bases, with 10 bases between them.

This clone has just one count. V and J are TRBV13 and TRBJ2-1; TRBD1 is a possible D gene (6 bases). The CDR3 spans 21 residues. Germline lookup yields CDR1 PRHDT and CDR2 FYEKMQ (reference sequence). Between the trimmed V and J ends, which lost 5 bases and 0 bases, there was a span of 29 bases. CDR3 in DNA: TGTGCCAGCAGCGGAGCCCGGGGCCTAGGCAGGGGTCTATACTCCTACAATGAGCAGTTCTTC. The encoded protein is CASSGARGLGRGLYSYNEQFF.

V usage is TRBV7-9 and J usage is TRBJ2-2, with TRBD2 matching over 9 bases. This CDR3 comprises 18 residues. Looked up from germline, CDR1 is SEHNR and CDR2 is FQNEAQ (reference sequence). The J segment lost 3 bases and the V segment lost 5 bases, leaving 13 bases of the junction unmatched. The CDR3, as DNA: TGTGCCAGCAGCCCCTCCACACGAGGACTAGCGTACACCGGGGAGCTGTTTTTT. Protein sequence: CASSPSTRGLAYTGELFF. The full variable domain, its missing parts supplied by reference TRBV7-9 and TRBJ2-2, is DTGVSQNPRHKITKRGQNVTFRCDPISEHNRLYWYRQTLGQGPEFLTYFQNEAQLEKSRLLSDRFSAERPKGSFSTLEIQRTEQGDSAMYLCASSPSTRGLAYTGELFFGEGSRLTVL.

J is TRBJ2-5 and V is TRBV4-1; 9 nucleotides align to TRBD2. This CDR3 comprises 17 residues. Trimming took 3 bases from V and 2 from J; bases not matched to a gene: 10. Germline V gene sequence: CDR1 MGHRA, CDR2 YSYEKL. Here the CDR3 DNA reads TGCGCCAGCAGCCATTCCGGACTAGCGAGTGCGCAAGAGACCCAGTACTTC. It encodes CASSHSGLASAQETQYF.

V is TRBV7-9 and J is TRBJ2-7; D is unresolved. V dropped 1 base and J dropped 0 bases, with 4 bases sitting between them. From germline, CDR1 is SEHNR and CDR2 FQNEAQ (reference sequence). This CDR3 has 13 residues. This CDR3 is CASSLDSSYEQYF. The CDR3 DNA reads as TGTGCCAGCAGCTTAGACTCCTCCTACGAGCAGTACTTC.

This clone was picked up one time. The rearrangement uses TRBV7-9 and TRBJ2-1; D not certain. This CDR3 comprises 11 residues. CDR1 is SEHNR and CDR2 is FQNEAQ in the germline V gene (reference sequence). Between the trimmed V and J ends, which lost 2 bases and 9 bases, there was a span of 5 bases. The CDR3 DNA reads TGTGCCAGCAGCTTATTGATTGAGCAGTTCTTC. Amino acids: CASSLLIEQFF.

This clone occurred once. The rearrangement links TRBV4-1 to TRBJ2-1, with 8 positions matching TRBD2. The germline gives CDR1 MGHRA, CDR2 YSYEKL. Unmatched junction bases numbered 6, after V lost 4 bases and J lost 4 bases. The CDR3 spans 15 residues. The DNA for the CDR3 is TGCGCCAGCAGCCTAAGGAGCGGGAGTTACAATGAGCAGTTCTTC. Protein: CASSLRSGSYNEQFF.

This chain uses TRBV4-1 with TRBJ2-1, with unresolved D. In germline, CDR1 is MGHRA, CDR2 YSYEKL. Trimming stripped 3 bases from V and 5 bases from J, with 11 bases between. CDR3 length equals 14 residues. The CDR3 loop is CASSHVPGDNEQFF. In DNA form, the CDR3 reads TGCGCCAGCAGCCATGTTCCGGGTGACAATGAGCAGTTCTTC.

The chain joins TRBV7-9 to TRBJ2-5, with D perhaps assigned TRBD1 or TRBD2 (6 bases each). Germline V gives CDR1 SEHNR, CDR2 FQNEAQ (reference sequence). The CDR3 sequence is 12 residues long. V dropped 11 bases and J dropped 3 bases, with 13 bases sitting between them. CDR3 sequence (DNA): TGTGCCTTTGAGGGGGGCGAAGAGACCCAGTACTTC. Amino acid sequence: CAFEGGEETQYF.

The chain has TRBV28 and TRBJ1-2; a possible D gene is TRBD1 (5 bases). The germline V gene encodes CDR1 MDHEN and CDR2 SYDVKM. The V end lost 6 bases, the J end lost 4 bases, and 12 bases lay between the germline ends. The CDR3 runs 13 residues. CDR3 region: CASRSGLFYGYTF. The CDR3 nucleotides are TGTGCCAGCAGATCGGGACTGTTCTATGGCTACACCTTC.

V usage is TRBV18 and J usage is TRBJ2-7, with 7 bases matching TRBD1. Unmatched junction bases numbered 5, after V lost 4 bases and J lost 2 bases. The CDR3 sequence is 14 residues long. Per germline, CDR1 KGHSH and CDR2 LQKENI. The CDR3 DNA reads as TGTGCCAGCTCACAGGGGGCGAGCACCTACGAGCAGTACGTC. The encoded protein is CASSQGASTYEQYV.

The CDR3 reads CASSYSQGYNEQFF. CDR3 DNA: TGTGCCAGCAGTTACTCCCAGGGCTACAATGAGCAGTTCTTC. This chain uses TRBV6-5 with TRBJ2-1; tentatively, D is TRBD1 (5 bases). V lost 0 bases to trimming and J lost 3 bases, with 6 bases between them. Germline CDR1 reads MNHEY; CDR2 reads SVGAGI. This CDR3 spans 14 amino acids.

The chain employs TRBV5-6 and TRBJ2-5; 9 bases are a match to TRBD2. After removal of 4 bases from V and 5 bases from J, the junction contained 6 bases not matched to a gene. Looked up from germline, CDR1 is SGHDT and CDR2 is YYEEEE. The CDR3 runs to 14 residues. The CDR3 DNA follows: TGTGCCAGCAGCGCGGGGACTAGCTGGGAGACCCAGTACTTC. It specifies CASSAGTSWETQYF.

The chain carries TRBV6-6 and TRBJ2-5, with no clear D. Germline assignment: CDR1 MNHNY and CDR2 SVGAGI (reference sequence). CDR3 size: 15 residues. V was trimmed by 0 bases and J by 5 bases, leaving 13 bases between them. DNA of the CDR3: TGTGCCAGCAGTTACTCGAACAAGGGTTGGGAGACCCAGTACTTC. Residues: CASSYSNKGWETQYF.

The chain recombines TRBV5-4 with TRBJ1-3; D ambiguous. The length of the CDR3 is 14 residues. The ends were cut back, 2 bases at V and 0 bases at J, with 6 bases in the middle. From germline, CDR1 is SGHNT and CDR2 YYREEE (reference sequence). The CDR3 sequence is CASSLRNSGNTIYF. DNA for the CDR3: TGTGCCAGCAGCTTAAGAAACTCTGGAAACACCATATATTTT.

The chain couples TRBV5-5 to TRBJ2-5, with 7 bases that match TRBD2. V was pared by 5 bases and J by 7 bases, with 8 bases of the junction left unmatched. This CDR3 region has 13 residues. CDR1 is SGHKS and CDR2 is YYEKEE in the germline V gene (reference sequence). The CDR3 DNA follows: TGTGCCAGCAGACCCGGGGAGGGGCGGACCCAGTACTTC. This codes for CASRPGEGRTQYF.

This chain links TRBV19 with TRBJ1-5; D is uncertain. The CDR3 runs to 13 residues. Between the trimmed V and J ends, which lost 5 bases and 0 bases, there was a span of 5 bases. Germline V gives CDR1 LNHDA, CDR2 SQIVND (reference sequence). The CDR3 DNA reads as TGTGCCAGTAGTTTCTCTAGCAATCAGCCCCAGCATTTT. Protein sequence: CASSFSSNQPQHF.

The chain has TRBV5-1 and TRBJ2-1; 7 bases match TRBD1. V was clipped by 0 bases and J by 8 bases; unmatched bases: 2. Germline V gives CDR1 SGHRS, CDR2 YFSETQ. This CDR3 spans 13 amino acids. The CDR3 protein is CASSLDRGYEQFF. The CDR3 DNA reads TGCGCCAGCAGCTTGGACAGGGGCTATGAGCAGTTCTTC. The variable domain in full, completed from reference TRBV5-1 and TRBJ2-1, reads KAGVTQTPRYLIKTRGQQVTLSCSPISGHRSVSWYQQTPGQGLQFLFEYFSETQRNKGNFPGRFSGRQFSNSRSEMNVSTLELGDSALYLCASSLDRGYEQFFGPGTRLTVL.

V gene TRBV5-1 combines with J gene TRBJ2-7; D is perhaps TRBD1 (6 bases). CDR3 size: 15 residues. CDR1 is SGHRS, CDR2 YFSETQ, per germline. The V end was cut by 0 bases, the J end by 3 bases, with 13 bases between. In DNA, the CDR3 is TGCGCCAGCAGCTTGGGACAGGTAGGTATCTACGAGCAGTACTTC. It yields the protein CASSLGQVGIYEQYF. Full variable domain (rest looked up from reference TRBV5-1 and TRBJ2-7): KAGVTQTPRYLIKTRGQQVTLSCSPISGHRSVSWYQQTPGQGLQFLFEYFSETQRNKGNFPGRFSGRQFSNSRSEMNVSTLELGDSALYLCASSLGQVGIYEQYFGPGTRLTVT.

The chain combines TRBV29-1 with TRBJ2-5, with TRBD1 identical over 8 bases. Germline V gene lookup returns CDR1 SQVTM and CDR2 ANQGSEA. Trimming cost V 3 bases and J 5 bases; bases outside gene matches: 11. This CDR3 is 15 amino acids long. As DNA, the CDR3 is TGCAGCGTTGATATCCAGGGGGCAATTGGCGAGACCCAGTACTTC. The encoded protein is CSVDIQGAIGETQYF.

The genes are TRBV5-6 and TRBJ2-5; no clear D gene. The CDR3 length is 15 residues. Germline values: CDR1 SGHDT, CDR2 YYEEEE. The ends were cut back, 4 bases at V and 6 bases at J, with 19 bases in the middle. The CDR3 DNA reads TGTGCCAGCAGCCAACCGGGTGGGCTTTCGAAGACCCAGTACTTC. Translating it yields CASSQPGGLSKTQYF.